Listed here are 22 T cell receptor beta chains from one sample, sequenced in a study of cytomegalovirus exposure and HLA in healthy donors. A multiplex PCR was run with 60 Vbeta primers and 13 Jbeta primers. Libraries were prepared by immunoSEQ multiplex PCR; TCRdb keeps only in-frame clonotypes and omits some of them. The sample shows tens of thousands of clones, 85% of them seen only once. The sample taken for sequencing was PBMCs. Receptor source: a female donor in good health and CMV-seronegative.

The rearrangement links TRBV6-1 to TRBJ2-5; TRBD1 is a possible D gene (6 bases). The germline V and J ends were trimmed by 5 bases and 6 bases, with 19 bases remaining between them. In germline, CDR1 is MNHNS, CDR2 SASEGT. The CDR3 consists of 15 residues. CDR3 amino acids: CASSRPSQGTKTQYF. The CDR3 coding sequence is TGTGCCAGCAGTCGCCCATCACAGGGTACGAAGACCCAGTACTTC.

The chain links TRBV7-3 to TRBJ2-6, with 7 bases matching TRBD1. J gave up 0 bases and V 7 bases, and 9 bases lay outside the gene matches. The CDR3 spans 17 residues. Germline V gene sequence: CDR1 SGHTA, CDR2 FQGTGA. The CDR3, as DNA: TGTGCCAGCACATTACGGGACAGAGACTCTGGGGCCAACGTCCTGACTTTC. Its translation is CASTLRDRDSGANVLTF. The full variable domain, rest sourced from reference TRBV7-3 and TRBJ2-6, is GAGVSQTPSNKVTEKGKYVELRCDPISGHTALYWYRQSLGQGPEFLIYFQGTGAADDSGLPNDRFFAVRPEGSVSTLKIQRTERGDSAVYLCASTLRDRDSGANVLTFGAGSRLTVL.

The rearrangement links TRBV10-3 to TRBJ1-3; possibly TRBD1 for D (6 bases). In germline, CDR1 is ENHRY, CDR2 SYGVKD. The length of the CDR3 is 15 residues. V was shortened by 4 bases and J by 3 bases, with 13 bases between the two germline ends. CDR3 residues: CAISAQTGLGNTIYF. The CDR3 region has the DNA TGTGCCATCAGTGCTCAAACAGGGCTTGGAAACACCATATATTTT.

This clone was detected only once. The rearrangement links TRBV7-8 to TRBJ1-6; 10 bases match TRBD1. Germline V lookup: CDR1 SGHVS, CDR2 FQNEAQ. Losses at the gene ends were 5 bases for V and 9 bases for J; bases not matched to a gene: 7. The CDR3 totals 15 residues. The CDR3 nucleotides are TGTGCCAGCAGCCGAGGGGACAGGGGTATTTCACCCCTCCACTTT. Encoded protein: CASSRGDRGISPLHF.

This clone was detected once. The germline gene is not matched at one end of the junction; a read error may be the cause. The chain employs TRBV5-5 and TRBJ1-1, with D possibly being TRBD1 (5 bases). The CDR3 runs to 12 residues. Germline CDR1 reads SGHKS; CDR2 reads YYEKEE (reference sequence). Here the CDR3 reads CATSRTGTEAFF. The DNA of the CDR3 is TGTGCCACCAGCAGAACAGGCACTGAAGCTTTCTTT.

The table lists this clone with a few counts. Written as DNA, the CDR3 is TGTGCCAGCAGTTTATTTTCGGGGTACACATACAATGAGCAGTTCTTC. Its translation: CASSLFSGYTYNEQFF. The V gene is TRBV27, the J gene TRBJ2-1; D may be TRBD2 (5 bases). This CDR3 is 16 amino acids long. V lost 1 base to trimming and J lost 4 bases, with 14 bases between them. Germline CDR1 and CDR2: MNHEY and SMNVEV (reference sequence).

The V and J genes are TRBV6-5 and TRBJ2-7; D is perhaps TRBD1 (6 bases). The V gene lost 0 bases and the J gene lost 3 bases, with 6 bases spanning the gap. Germline V gene data show CDR1 as MNHEY and CDR2 as SVGAGI. The CDR3 covers 13 residues. The CDR3: CASSYSTGYEQYF. DNA of the CDR3: TGTGCCAGCAGTTACTCGACAGGCTACGAGCAGTACTTC.

V usage is TRBV5-1 and J usage is TRBJ2-5, with D maybe TRBD1 (5 bases). Germline V CDR1 and CDR2: SGHRS, YFSETQ. V lost 2 bases, J lost 1 base, and 12 bases lay in between. The CDR3 extends over 15 amino acids. CDR3 in DNA: TGCGCCAGCAGCTTACGGCCGACAGTCCAAGAGACCCAGTACTTC. This gives the protein CASSLRPTVQETQYF. The full variable domain, rest sourced from reference TRBV5-1 and TRBJ2-5, is KAGVTQTPRYLIKTRGQQVTLSCSPISGHRSVSWYQQTPGQGLQFLFEYFSETQRNKGNFPGRFSGRQFSNSRSEMNVSTLELGDSALYLCASSLRPTVQETQYFGPGTRLLVL.

V usage is TRBV29-1 and J usage is TRBJ2-3; D ambiguous. The CDR3 spans 14 residues. The V end was cut by 3 bases, the J end by 0 bases, with 10 bases between. Germline-derived CDR1 and CDR2 are SQVTM and ANQGSEA. The CDR3 loop is CSVELGRSTDTQYF. CDR3 nucleotide sequence: TGCAGCGTTGAGCTAGGCAGAAGCACAGATACGCAGTATTTT.

This chain links TRBV5-1 with TRBJ1-1; no clear D gene. The CDR3 has 15 amino acids. V dropped 0 bases and J dropped 0 bases, with 9 bases sitting between them. The germline V gene has CDR1 SGHRS and CDR2 YFSETQ. The CDR3 region has the DNA TGCGCCAGCAGCTTGGTAGCAGATATGAACACTGAAGCTTTCTTT. It yields the protein CASSLVADMNTEAFF. Full variable domain (outside the CDR3, taken from reference TRBV5-1 and TRBJ1-1): KAGVTQTPRYLIKTRGQQVTLSCSPISGHRSVSWYQQTPGQGLQFLFEYFSETQRNKGNFPGRFSGRQFSNSRSEMNVSTLELGDSALYLCASSLVADMNTEAFFGQGTRLTVV.

The J gene is TRBJ2-5, the V gene TRBV6-5, with D tentatively TRBD2 (6 bases). The DNA end lines up better with TRBJ2-7; the J call may be wrong. Germline loops: CDR1 MNHEY, CDR2 SVGAGI. CDR3 length: 14 residues. The CDR3 spells CASGGGETLYEQYF. The DNA for the CDR3 is TGTGCCAGCGGAGGCGGGGAGACACTCTACGAGCAGTACTTC.

The gene calls are TRBV27 and TRBJ2-1; 7 bases match TRBD2. With V trimmed by 6 bases and J by 4 bases, 12 bases remained unmatched. The germline V gene has CDR1 MNHEY and CDR2 SMNVEV (reference sequence). The CDR3 contains 16 residues. The DNA of the CDR3 is TGTGCCAGCAGCCCGCGCGTGGGACTACCTTACAATGAGCAGTTCTTC. It yields the protein CASSPRVGLPYNEQFF.

The chain joins TRBV6-5 to TRBJ2-5, with TRBD1 matching 10 bases. The CDR3 runs 15 residues. Germline values: CDR1 MNHEY, CDR2 SVGAGI. The V gene end was trimmed by 6 bases and the J gene end by 2 bases; junction bases not matched to a gene: 6. DNA for the CDR3: TGTGCCAGCAGACGACAGGGGGCAGGGCAAGAGACCCAGTACTTC. Protein: CASRRQGAGQETQYF.

The rearrangement uses TRBV19 and TRBJ2-7; 7 bases fit TRBD1. The CDR3 has 13 amino acids. After removal of 6 bases from V and 9 bases from J, the junction contained 11 bases not matched to a gene. The V gene's germline CDR1 is LNHDA and CDR2 SQIVND (reference sequence). CDR3 region: CASSPGQTNAQYF. As DNA, the CDR3 is TGTGCCAGTAGCCCGGGACAGACAAATGCGCAGTACTTC.

This clone was counted only a few times. This sample includes further DNA sequences coding for the same CDR3. The V call is TRBV5-4, the J call TRBJ2-7, with 8 bases identical to TRBD1. V was clipped by 4 bases and J by 4 bases; unmatched bases: 1. The CDR3 totals 12 residues. Germline V gives CDR1 SGHNT, CDR2 YYREEE (reference sequence). The chain's CDR3 is CASSRDRYEQYF. As DNA, the CDR3 is TGTGCCAGCAGCCGGGACAGGTACGAGCAGTACTTC.

This clone came up once. The chain joins TRBV5-1 to TRBJ2-1; 7 bases are a match to TRBD1. This CDR3 is built from 13 residues. J gave up 1 base and V 7 bases, and 2 bases lay outside the gene matches. Germline CDR1 reads SGHRS; CDR2 reads YFSETQ. CDR3 region: CASQTGSYNEQFF. The CDR3 DNA sequence: TGCGCCAGCCAGACAGGGTCCTACAATGAGCAGTTCTTC.

The genes are TRBV15 and TRBJ1-2; possible D gene TRBD1, 5 bases. This CDR3 is 13 amino acids long. Trimming left V 5 bases short and J 4 bases short, with 11 bases between. The V gene's germline CDR1 is LNHNV and CDR2 YYDKDF (reference sequence). For the CDR3, the DNA is TGTGCCACCAGCTCCCGCGGGGCCTATGGCTACACCTTC. This gives the protein CATSSRGAYGYTF.

In nucleotides, the CDR3 is TGTGCCAGCAGCCCGAGGGGGCAGGGCGATTCCTACGAGCAGTACTTC. Its translation is CASSPRGQGDSYEQYF. V is TRBV9 and J is TRBJ2-7, with 7 bases fitting TRBD1. Per germline, CDR1 SGDLS and CDR2 YYNGEE. Trimming cost V 4 bases and J 1 base; bases outside gene matches: 11. This CDR3 region has 16 residues.

This chain uses TRBV28 with TRBJ2-7, with unresolved D. CDR3 length: 13 amino acids. Germline assignment: CDR1 MDHEN and CDR2 SYDVKM. V was clipped by 3 bases and J by 0 bases, with 6 bases between them. This CDR3 reads CASSFPSSYEQYF. The CDR3, as DNA: TGTGCCAGCAGTTTTCCGAGCTCCTACGAGCAGTACTTC.

The chain links TRBV6-1 to TRBJ1-5, with 7 bases lining up with TRBD1. The germline V gene encodes CDR1 MNHNS and CDR2 SASEGT. V lost 8 bases and J lost 3; bases outside the gene matches: 4. The CDR3 length is 13 residues. The CDR3 DNA reads TGTGCCAGCGGACAGGCCCCCAATCAGCCCCAGCATTTT. Protein product: CASGQAPNQPQHF.

The chain joins TRBV28 to TRBJ2-3; D ambiguous. Between the trimmed V and J ends, which lost 3 bases and 2 bases, there was a span of 9 bases. CDR3 length equals 14 residues. Germline values: CDR1 MDHEN, CDR2 SYDVKM. DNA of the CDR3: TGTGCCAGCAGTTTGAGCGATCACACAGATACGCAGTATTTT. It is translated as CASSLSDHTDTQYF.

This clone was seen only once. The chain combines TRBV4-3 with TRBJ2-3, with D hard to call. V was clipped by 1 base and J by 0 bases, with 11 bases between them. Germline V gene data show CDR1 as LGHNA and CDR2 as YSLEER. The CDR3 contains 16 residues. The CDR3 DNA is TGCGCCAGCAGCCAAGGCCGTAGTCTAAGCACAGATACGCAGTATTTT. Translating gives CASSQGRSLSTDTQYF.